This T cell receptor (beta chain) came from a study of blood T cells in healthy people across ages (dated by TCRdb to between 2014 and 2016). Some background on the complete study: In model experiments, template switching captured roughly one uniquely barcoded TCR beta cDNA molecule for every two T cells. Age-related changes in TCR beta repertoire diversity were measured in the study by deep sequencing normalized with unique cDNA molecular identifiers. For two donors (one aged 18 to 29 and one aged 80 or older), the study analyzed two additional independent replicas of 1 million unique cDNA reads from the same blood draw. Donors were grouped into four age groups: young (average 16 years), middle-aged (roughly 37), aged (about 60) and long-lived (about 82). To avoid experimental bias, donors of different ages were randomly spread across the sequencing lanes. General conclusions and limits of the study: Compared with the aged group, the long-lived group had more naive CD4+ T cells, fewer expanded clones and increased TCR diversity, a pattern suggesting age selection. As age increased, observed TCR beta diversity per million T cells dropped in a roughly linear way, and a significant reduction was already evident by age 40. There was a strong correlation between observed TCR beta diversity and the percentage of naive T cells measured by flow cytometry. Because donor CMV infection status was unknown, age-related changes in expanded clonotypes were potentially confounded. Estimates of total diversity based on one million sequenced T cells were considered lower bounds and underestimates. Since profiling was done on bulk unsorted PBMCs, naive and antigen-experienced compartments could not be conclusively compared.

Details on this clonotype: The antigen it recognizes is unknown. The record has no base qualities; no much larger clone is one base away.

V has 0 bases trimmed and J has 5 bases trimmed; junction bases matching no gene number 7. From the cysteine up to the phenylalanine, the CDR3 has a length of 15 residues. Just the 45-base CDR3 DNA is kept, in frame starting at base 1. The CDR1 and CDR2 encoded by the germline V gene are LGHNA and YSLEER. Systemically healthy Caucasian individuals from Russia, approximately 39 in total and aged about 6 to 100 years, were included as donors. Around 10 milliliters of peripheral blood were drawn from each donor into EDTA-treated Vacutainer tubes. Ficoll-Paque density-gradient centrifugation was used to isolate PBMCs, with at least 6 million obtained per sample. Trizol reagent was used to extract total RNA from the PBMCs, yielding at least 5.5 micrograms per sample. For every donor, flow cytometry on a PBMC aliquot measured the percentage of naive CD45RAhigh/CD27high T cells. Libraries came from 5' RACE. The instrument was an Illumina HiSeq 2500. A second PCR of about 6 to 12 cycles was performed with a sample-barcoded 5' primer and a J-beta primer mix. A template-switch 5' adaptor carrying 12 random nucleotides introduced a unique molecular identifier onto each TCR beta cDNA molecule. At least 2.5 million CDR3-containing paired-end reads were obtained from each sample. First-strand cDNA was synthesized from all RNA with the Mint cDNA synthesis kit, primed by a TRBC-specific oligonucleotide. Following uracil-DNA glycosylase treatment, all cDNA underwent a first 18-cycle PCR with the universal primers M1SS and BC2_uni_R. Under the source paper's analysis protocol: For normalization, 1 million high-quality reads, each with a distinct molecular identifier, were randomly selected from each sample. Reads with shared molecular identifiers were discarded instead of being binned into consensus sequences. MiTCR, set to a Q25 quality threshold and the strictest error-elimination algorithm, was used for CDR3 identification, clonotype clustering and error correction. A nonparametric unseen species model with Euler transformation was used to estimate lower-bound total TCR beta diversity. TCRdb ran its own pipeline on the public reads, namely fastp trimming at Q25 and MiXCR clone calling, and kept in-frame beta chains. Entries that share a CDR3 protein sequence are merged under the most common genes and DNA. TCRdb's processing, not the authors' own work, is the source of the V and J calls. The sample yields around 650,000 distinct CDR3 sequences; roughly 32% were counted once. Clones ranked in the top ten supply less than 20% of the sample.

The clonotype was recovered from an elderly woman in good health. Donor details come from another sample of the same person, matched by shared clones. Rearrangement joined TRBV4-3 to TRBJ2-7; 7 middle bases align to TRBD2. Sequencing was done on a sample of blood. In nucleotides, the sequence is TGCGCCAGCAGCCAAGAGGGGGGGACCTGGGACGAGCAGTACTTC. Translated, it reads CASSQEGGTWDEQYF.